This TCR beta chain was captured by sequencing in a study of shared clonotypes between healthy human individuals. Trimming took 5 bases from V and 0 from J, leaving 11 bases between them. CDR1 MDHEN and CDR2 SYDVKM come from the germline V gene. This CDR3 has 15 residues. Sequenced by immunoSEQ multiplex PCR; TCRdb stores in-frame clones only, minus some. The table shows hundreds of thousands of clones, with 90% to 97% occurring only once. Sequences were obtained from naive CD4+ T cells sorted from blood. The subset here: CD45RA+ positively selected. The chain combines TRBV28 with TRBJ1-3; D not certain. This sequence was found in a woman under 40 in good health. CDR3 protein: CASSAEVFSGNTIYF. The CDR3 region has the DNA TGTGCCAGCAGTGCTGAGGTTTTCTCTGGAAACACCATATATTTT.